The rows below give T cell receptor beta chains drawn from one sample of a study of beta chain features in type 1 diabetes. The repertoire was sequenced with immunoSEQ multiplex PCR; TCRdb's copy has only in-frame clones and lacks some. The sample has 680,000 or so clones, 15% seen once. Sample: naive CD4+ T cells from blood. Receptors were obtained from a young man in good health. Each CDR3 is given with its conserved first and last residue. D genes are given only for firm matches. Some rows have no size entry. The others give once, few or many, or a class for an expanded clone.

>TRBD2|TRBV9|few|TRBJ2-1
TGTGCCAGCAGCGTAGACCGCGGGAGGTACAATGAGCAGTTCTTC
CASSVDRGRYNEQFF
>-|TRBV7-2|-|TRBJ2-7
TGTGCCAGCAGCTTTAGGGCAGGGAAAAACTACGAGCAGTACTTC
CASSFRAGKNYEQYF
>-|TRBV6-6|-|TRBJ2-1
TGTGCCAGCAATACGTGGAATGAGCAGTTCTTC
CASNTWNEQFF
>TRBD1|TRBV9|-|TRBJ2-7
TGTGCCAGCAGCGTAAGTGCCCCGGACAGGGTGAACGAGCAGTACTTC
CASSVSAPDRVNEQYF
>-|TRBV7-2|few|TRBJ1-5
TGTGCCAGCAGCTTAGACAGGGAGGGTCAGCCCCAGCATTTT
CASSLDREGQPQHF
>-|TRBV9|-|TRBJ1-2
TGTGCCAGCAGCGTAGCTATAAGGGGCTCAGAAGGCTACACCTTC
CASSVAIRGSEGYTF
>-|TRBV7-8|few|TRBJ2-1
TGTGCCAGCAGCCCCCGGACAGCTTACAATGAGCAGTTCTTC
CASSPRTAYNEQFF
>-|TRBV28|few|TRBJ2-1
TGTGCCAGCAGTGGGACCAGGAGAGGGTATGAGCAGTTCTTC
CASSGTRRGYEQFF
>-|TRBV27|few|TRBJ1-6
TGTGCCAGCAGCCCCCTGAGGGACTCACCCCTCCACTTT
CASSPLRDSPLHF
>-|TRBV19|-|TRBJ2-7
TGTGCCAGACCCCCCGGGGGCTACGAGCAGTACTTC
CARPPGGYEQYF
>-|TRBV5-1|-|TRBJ1-1
TGCGCCAGCAGCTTGGACGAAAGGGGAACTGAAGCTTTCTTT
CASSLDERGTEAFF
>-|TRBV6-5|-|TRBJ1-1
TGTGCCAGCAGGGCGGACAGTTCGAACACTGAAGCTTTCTTT
CASRADSSNTEAFF
>TRBD2|TRBV4-3|few|TRBJ2-7
TGCGCCAGCAGCCAAGATTGGACTAGCGGTTCCTACGAGCAGTACTTC
CASSQDWTSGSYEQYF
>TRBD1|TRBV27|-|TRBJ2-7
TGTGCCAGCAGTTCCGACAGGGCCTACGAGCAGTACTTC
CASSSDRAYEQYF
>-|TRBV5-1|-|TRBJ1-2
TGCGCCAGCAGCTTGTCAAATGGCTACACCTTC
CASSLSNGYTF
>-|TRBV4-1|few|TRBJ2-5
TGCGCCAGCAGCCACCCCGTGAGGGGAAGAAAAGAGACCCAGTACTTC
CASSHPVRGRKETQYF
>TRBD2|TRBV11-2|-|TRBJ2-5
TGTGCCAGCAGCCTTCGGGGCGGGAGCTCCTGGGAGACCCAGTACTTC
CASSLRGGSSWETQYF
>-|TRBV28|few|TRBJ1-5
TGTGCCAGCAGTTCCCCTGATCAGCCCCAGCATTTT
CASSSPDQPQHF
>-|TRBV18|-|TRBJ1-1
TGTGCCAGCTCACCTGACTTGAGGGGCACTGAAGCTTTCTTT
CASSPDLRGTEAFF
>TRBD2|TRBV5-4|-|TRBJ2-2
TGTGCCAGCAGCGTGGCCTATGGTCGGGCGGGAGGGACCGGGGAGCTGTTTTTT
CASSVAYGRAGGTGELFF
>-|TRBV28|-|TRBJ2-7
TGTGCCAGCAGCCGGGCAGGACCCTACGAGCAGTACTTC
CASSRAGPYEQYF
>-|TRBV2|-|TRBJ2-2
TGTGCCAGCAGTGGGGAGGTCTGGCTGTTTTTT
CASSGEVWLFF
>TRBD2|TRBV2|-|TRBJ2-3
TGTGCCAGCAGTGGAGACCGATTACTAGCGGGAGGAGCAGATACGCAGTATTTT
CASSGDRLLAGGADTQYF
>-|TRBV7-9|few|TRBJ1-4
TGTGCCAGCAGCTTAGCGTGGGCGCAGGGACATTCGGATGAAAAACTGTTTTTT
CASSLAWAQGHSDEKLFF
>-|TRBV7-3|few|TRBJ2-2
TGTGCCAGCAGCCCGCGTGAATTCGCCGGGGAGCTGTTTTTT
CASSPREFAGELFF
>TRBD2|TRBV7-7|-|TRBJ2-5
TGTGCCAGCAGCACCGGTTGGGGGGGTGGAGAGACCCAGTACTTC
CASSTGWGGGETQYF
>-|TRBV18|few|TRBJ2-3
TGTGCCAGCTCCCCTTCGGCAGATACGCAGTATTTT
CASSPSADTQYF
>-|TRBV7-2|few|TRBJ1-1
TGTGCCAGCAGACAGGTGTGGTCTGAAGCTTTCTTT
CASRQVWSEAFF
>TRBD1|TRBV10-3|-|TRBJ1-2
TGTGCCATCAGTGGGGACAGGGCCATCTATGGCTACACCTTC
CAISGDRAIYGYTF
>-|TRBV5-1|-|TRBJ1-1
TGCGCCAGCAGCTCCTCGACGGGAAACACTGAAGCTTTCTTT
CASSSSTGNTEAFF
>-|TRBV6-5|-|TRBJ2-1
TGTGCCAGCAGCAGAGACCTCGGACAGAAGTTCTTC
CASSRDLGQKFF
>-|TRBV10-3|-|TRBJ2-6
TGTGCCATCAGCGCACAGGTGTCAGGGGCCAACGTCCTGACTTTC
CAISAQVSGANVLTF
>-|TRBV2|few|TRBJ1-2
TGTGCCAGAACTACAGGGTTAGGCTACACCTTC
CARTTGLGYTF
>-|TRBV7-9|-|TRBJ1-1
TGTGCCAGCATCCGGGAGGGGGGCACCACTGAAGCTTTCTTT
CASIREGGTTEAFF
>-|TRBV29-1|once|TRBJ1-1
TGCAGCGTTAAAGCCCGACTCCGAACTCACACTGAAGCTTTCTTT
CSVKARLRTHTEAFF
>-|TRBV20-1|-|TRBJ1-5
TGCAGTGGTGGGGCCTTTCAATCCCAGCATTTT
CSGGAFQSQHF
>TRBD1|TRBV6-5|-|TRBJ2-2
TGTGCCAGCAGACCCACAGGGGGTACCGGGGAGCTGTTTTTT
CASRPTGGTGELFF
>TRBD1|TRBV4-3|-|TRBJ2-5
TGCGCCAGCAGCTCCGGGACAGGGGGGAAGACCCAGTACTTC
CASSSGTGGKTQYF
>TRBD1|TRBV7-9|few|TRBJ1-5
TGTGCCAGCAGCTCAGGGGGCAGTGGCAATCAGCCCCAGCATTTT
CASSSGGSGNQPQHF
>-|TRBV18|-|TRBJ2-5
TGTGCCAGCTCACCAAGAGAGGGAGAGACCCAGTACTTC
CASSPREGETQYF
>-|TRBV9|once|TRBJ1-4
TGTGCCAGCAGCGTAGCTCTGGGGCCCACTAATGAAAAACTGTTTTTT
CASSVALGPTNEKLFF
>-|TRBV5-1|-|TRBJ1-1
TGCGCCAGCAGCTTCGGCGTACTCGCGGGAGAAGCTTTCTTT
CASSFGVLAGEAFF
>-|TRBV5-1|few|TRBJ2-7
TGCGCCAGCAGCTTGATCGGGGGAAGGTCCTACGAGCAGTACTTC
CASSLIGGRSYEQYF
>-|TRBV10-3|-|TRBJ1-1
TGTGCCATCAGGGGCTTAATTCGCGCTGAAGCTTTCTTT
CAIRGLIRAEAFF
>TRBD1|TRBV5-1|-|TRBJ2-2
TGCGCCAGCCGCGTCCCATACAGGGGGCGTGACACCGGGGAGCTGTTTTTT
CASRVPYRGRDTGELFF
>-|TRBV5-1|-|TRBJ2-7
TGCGCCAGCAGCTTGCGGCCAGGGGGAGGCTCGAGCGAGCAGTACTTC
CASSLRPGGGSSEQYF
>-|TRBV27|few|TRBJ1-2
TGTGCCAGCAGTTTATTTGGGTCAACCAACTATGGCTACACCTTC
CASSLFGSTNYGYTF
>-|TRBV11-2|few|TRBJ2-3
TGTGCCAGCAGCTCCGTAGCCGGAGATACGCAGTATTTT
CASSSVAGDTQYF
>-|TRBV30|few|TRBJ2-2
TGTGCCTGGAGGGTCCAGGGAGTTACCGGGGAGCTGTTTTTT
CAWRVQGVTGELFF